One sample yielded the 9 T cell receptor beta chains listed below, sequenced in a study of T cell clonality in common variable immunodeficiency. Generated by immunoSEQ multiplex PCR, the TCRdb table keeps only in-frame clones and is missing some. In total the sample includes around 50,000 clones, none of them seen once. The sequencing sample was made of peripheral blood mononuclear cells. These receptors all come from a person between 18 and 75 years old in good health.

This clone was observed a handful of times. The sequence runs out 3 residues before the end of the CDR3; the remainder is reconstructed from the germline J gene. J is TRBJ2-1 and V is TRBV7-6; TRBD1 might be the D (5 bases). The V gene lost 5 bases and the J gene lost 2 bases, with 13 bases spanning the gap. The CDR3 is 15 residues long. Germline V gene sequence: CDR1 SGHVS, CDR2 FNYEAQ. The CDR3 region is CASSADPGPYNEQFF. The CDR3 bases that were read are TGTGCCAGCAGCGCAGACCCAGGGCCCTACAATGAG.

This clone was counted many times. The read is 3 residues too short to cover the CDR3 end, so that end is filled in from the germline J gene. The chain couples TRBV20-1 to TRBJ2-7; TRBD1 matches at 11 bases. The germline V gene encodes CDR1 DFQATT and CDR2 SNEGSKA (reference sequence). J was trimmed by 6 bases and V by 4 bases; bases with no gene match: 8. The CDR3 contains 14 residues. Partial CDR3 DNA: TGCAGTGCTAATCCGGGACAGGGGGGCGGCGAG. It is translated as CSANPGQGGGE. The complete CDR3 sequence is CSANPGQGGGEQYF.

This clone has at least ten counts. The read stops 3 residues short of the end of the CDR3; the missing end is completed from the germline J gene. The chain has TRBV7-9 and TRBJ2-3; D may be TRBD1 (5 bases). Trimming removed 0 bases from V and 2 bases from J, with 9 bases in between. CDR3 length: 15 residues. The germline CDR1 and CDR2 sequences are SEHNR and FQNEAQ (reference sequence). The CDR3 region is CASSLASTDTDTQYF. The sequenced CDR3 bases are TGTGCCAGCAGCTTAGCCTCGACAGACACAGATACG.

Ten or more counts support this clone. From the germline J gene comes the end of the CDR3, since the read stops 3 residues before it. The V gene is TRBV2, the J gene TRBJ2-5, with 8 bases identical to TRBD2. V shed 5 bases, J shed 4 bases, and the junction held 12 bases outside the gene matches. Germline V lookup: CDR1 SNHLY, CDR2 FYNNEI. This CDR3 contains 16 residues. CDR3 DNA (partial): TGTGCCAGCAGTCGGACTAGCCGGGGGGGACGAGAGACC. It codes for CASSRTSRGGRET. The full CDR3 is CASSRTSRGGRETQYF.

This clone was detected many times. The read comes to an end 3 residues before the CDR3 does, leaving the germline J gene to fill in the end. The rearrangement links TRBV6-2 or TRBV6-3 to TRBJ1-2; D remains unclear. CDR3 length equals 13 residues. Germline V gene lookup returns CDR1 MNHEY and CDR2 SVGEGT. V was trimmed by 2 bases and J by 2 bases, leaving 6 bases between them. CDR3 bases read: TGTGCCAGCAGTTACCCCCTCAACTATGGC. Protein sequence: CASSYPLNYG. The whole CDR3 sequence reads CASSYPLNYGYTF.

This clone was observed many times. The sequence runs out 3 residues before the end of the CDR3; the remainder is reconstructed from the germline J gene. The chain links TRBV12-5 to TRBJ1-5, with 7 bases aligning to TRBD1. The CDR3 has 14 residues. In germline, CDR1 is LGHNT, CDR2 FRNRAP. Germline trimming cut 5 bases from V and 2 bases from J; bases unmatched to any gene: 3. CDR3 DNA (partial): TGTGCTAGTGGTGACGGGACAGGCAATCAGCCC. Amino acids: CASGDGTGNQP. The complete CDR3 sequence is CASGDGTGNQPQHF. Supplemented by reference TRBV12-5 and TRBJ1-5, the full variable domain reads DARVTQTPRHKVTEMGQEVTMRCQPILGHNTVFWYRQTMMQGLELLAYFRNRAPLDDSGMPKDRFSAEMPDATLATLKIQPSEPRDSAVYFCASGDGTGNQPQHFGDGTRLSIL.

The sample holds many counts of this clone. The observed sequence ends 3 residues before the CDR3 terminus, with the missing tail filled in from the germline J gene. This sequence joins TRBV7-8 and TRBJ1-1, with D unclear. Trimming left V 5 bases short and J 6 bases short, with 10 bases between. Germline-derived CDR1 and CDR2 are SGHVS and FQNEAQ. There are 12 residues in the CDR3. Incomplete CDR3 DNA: TGTGCCAGCAGCCCCCGGGTGGCTGAA. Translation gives CASSPRVAE. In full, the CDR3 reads CASSPRVAEAFF.

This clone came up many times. CDR3 region: CASSPSGKVDTQYF. The part of the CDR3 DNA that was read is TGTGCCAGCTCACCAAGCGGGAAGGTAGATACG. The V call is TRBV18, the J call TRBJ2-3; 7 bases map to TRBD2. The CDR3 extends 3 residues past the end of the read, so its final part is completed from the germline J gene. CDR3 length equals 14 residues. Germline V CDR1 and CDR2: KGHSH, LQKENI. V lost 2 bases and J lost 5; bases outside the gene matches: 4.

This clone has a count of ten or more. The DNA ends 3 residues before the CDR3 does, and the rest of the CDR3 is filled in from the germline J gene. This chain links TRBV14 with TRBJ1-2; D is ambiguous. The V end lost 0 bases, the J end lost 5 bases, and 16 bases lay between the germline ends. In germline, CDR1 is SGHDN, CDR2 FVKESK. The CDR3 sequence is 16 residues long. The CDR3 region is CASSQDLIGAGYGYTF. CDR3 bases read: TGTGCCAGCAGCCAAGATCTTATCGGCGCGGGGTATGGC.